This is a list of T cell receptor beta chains from one sample in a study of blood T cell repertoires in COVID-19. Sequencing was performed with immunoSEQ multiplex PCR; in TCRdb, only in-frame clones are kept and a portion is missing. The table records about 270,000 clones, around 90% of them present only once. Sequencing was carried out using PBMCs or T cells enriched from blood (not recorded which). The receptors derive from a man aged 35-49 years who had been exposed to COVID-19. CDR3s include the opening cysteine and the closing phenylalanine or tryptophan. D genes are given only for firm matches. Only some rows state a clone size, as once, few, many or a class for expanded clones.

TRBV5-1	TRBD1	TRBJ2-2	.	CASSSDRGKAGELFF	TGCGCCAGCAGCTCAGACAGGGGGAAGGCCGGGGAGCTGTTTTTT
TRBV9	TRBD2	TRBJ2-2	.	CASSAHGLAGGPIGELFF	TGTGCCAGCAGCGCCCACGGACTAGCGGGAGGGCCAATCGGGGAGCTGTTTTTT
TRBV2	.	TRBJ2-1	.	CASSVPGSAYNEQFF	TGTGCCAGCAGTGTTCCGGGGAGTGCCTACAATGAGCAGTTCTTC
TRBV5-1	.	TRBJ1-1	.	CASSSALGTEAFF	TGCGCCAGCAGCTCGGCACTAGGCACTGAAGCTTTCTTT
TRBV5-6	.	TRBJ2-7	.	CASSFGGGNEQYF	TGTGCCAGCAGCTTTGGAGGGGGCAACGAGCAGTACTTC
TRBV30	.	TRBJ1-1	once	CAWSRQANTEAFF	TGTGCCTGGAGCCGACAGGCGAACACTGAAGCTTTCTTT
TRBV7-9	.	TRBJ1-3	.	CASSPGSGGNTIYF	TGTGCCAGCAGCCCCGGGTCCGGGGGAAACACCATATATTTT
TRBV6-1	.	TRBJ1-5	.	CASSDFSGSGQPQHF	TGTGCCAGCAGTGATTTCTCTGGGTCGGGTCAGCCCCAGCATTTT
TRBV29-1	.	TRBJ2-4	.	CSVEDGGTAKNIQYF	TGCAGCGTTGAAGATGGGGGGACAGCCAAAAACATTCAGTACTTC
TRBV3-1/TRBV3-2	TRBD1	TRBJ1-2	.	CASSQSGGGGYTF	TGTGCCAGCAGCCAATCAGGGGGCGGTGGCTACACCTTC
TRBV25-1	TRBD1	TRBJ2-3	.	CASSDRGQKDTQYF	TGTGCCAGCAGTGACAGGGGGCAGAAAGATACGCAGTATTTT
TRBV28	.	TRBJ2-5	.	CASSLTLAGYQETQYF	TGTGCCAGCAGTTTAACTCTGGCAGGGTACCAAGAGACCCAGTACTTC
TRBV12-3/TRBV12-4	.	TRBJ2-7	.	CASSLGPGYEQYF	TGTGCCAGCAGTTTAGGGCCGGGCTACGAGCAGTACTTC
TRBV19	.	TRBJ2-7	few	CASSMRSLTYEQYF	TGTGCCAGTAGTATGAGGTCTCTTACCTACGAGCAGTACTTC
TRBV12-3/TRBV12-4	.	TRBJ1-4	few	CASSVLRGSLFF	TGTGCCAGCAGTGTACTCAGGGGTAGCCTGTTTTTT
TRBV13	TRBD2	TRBJ2-7	.	CASRGGLAGYEQYF	TGTGCCAGCAGGGGGGGACTAGCGGGATACGAGCAGTACTTC
TRBV6-5	.	TRBJ2-1	.	CASSLGSSYNEQFF	TGTGCCAGCAGTCTGGGGAGCTCCTACAATGAGCAGTTCTTC
TRBV6-1	.	TRBJ1-5	.	CASSEQGASNQPQHF	TGTGCCAGCAGTGAACAGGGCGCCAGCAATCAGCCCCAGCATTTT
TRBV29-1	TRBD1	TRBJ1-1	.	CSVADRGLNTEAFF	TGCAGCGTTGCCGACAGGGGGCTGAACACTGAAGCTTTCTTT
TRBV30	.	TRBJ1-5	.	CAWSYGQPNQPQHF	TGTGCCTGGAGTTACGGACAGCCCAATCAGCCCCAGCATTTT
TRBV19	TRBD1	TRBJ2-7	once	CASTPTLAGQGAYEQYF	TGTGCCAGTACACCAACCCTCGCCGGACAGGGCGCCTACGAGCAGTACTTC
TRBV5-1	TRBD1	TRBJ1-6	.	CASSSRQGPLYNSPLHF	TGCGCCAGCAGTTCAAGACAGGGGCCTCTCTATAATTCACCCCTCCACTTT
TRBV21-1	.	TRBJ2-7	few	CASNLEGGLAVHVVNYEQYF	TGTGCCAGCAACCTCGAGGGAGGACTAGCTGTGCATGTTGTGAACTACGAGCAGTACTTC
TRBV20-1	.	TRBJ1-6	.	CSASSAQGMGSPLHF	TGCAGTGCTAGTTCCGCCCAGGGGATGGGTTCACCCCTCCACTTT
TRBV5-4	.	TRBJ1-2	.	CASSLEGANYGYTF	TGTGCCAGCAGCTTGGAGGGAGCTAACTATGGCTACACCTTC
TRBV18	.	TRBJ1-1	.	CASSGQLNTEAFF	TGTGCCAGCTCAGGACAGCTGAACACTGAAGCTTTCTTT
TRBV5-4	.	TRBJ2-2	.	CASSPDSLTGELFF	TGTGCCAGCAGCCCAGACAGTCTCACCGGGGAGCTGTTTTTT
TRBV2	TRBD1	TRBJ1-5	.	CASSGGQGIASNQPQHF	TGTGCCAGCAGTGGGGGACAGGGGATCGCCAGCAATCAGCCCCAGCATTTT
TRBV4-2	.	TRBJ1-3	.	CASSQESSGNTIYF	TGTGCCAGCAGCCAAGAATCGTCTGGAAACACCATATATTTT
TRBV28	.	TRBJ2-7	.	CASSGGGGGSYEQYF	TGTGCCAGCAGCGGAGGGGGGGGAGGCTCCTACGAGCAGTACTTC
TRBV7-9	.	TRBJ2-5	.	CASSTREKETQYF	TGTGCCAGCAGCACCCGGGAAAAAGAGACCCAGTACTTC
TRBV6-1	TRBD2	TRBJ2-1	.	CASSEAFPTSGAYNEQFF	TGTGCCAGCAGTGAAGCGTTCCCGACTAGCGGGGCCTACAATGAGCAGTTCTTC
TRBV30	.	TRBJ2-5	.	CAWSVNRAGGETQYF	TGTGCCTGGAGTGTGAACAGGGCGGGCGGAGAGACCCAGTACTTC
TRBV11-3	TRBD1	TRBJ2-2	.	CASSLGAGGNTGELFF	TGTGCCAGCAGCTTAGGGGCAGGGGGTAACACCGGGGAGCTGTTTTTT
TRBV19	.	TRBJ1-3	.	CASSIDDTSVTTIYF	TGTGCCAGTAGTATAGACGACACCTCCGTGACCACCATATATTTT
TRBV5-1	TRBD1	TRBJ1-4	.	CASSLAGGREKLFF	TGCGCCAGCAGCTTGGCAGGGGGCCGCGAAAAACTGTTTTTT
TRBV4-1	.	TRBJ1-1	.	CASSQVPDSNTEAFF	TGCGCCAGCAGCCAAGTCCCCGACAGTAACACTGAAGCTTTCTTT
TRBV7-9	.	TRBJ1-2	.	CASSLGDTGNYGYTF	TGTGCCAGCAGCTTAGGAGACACCGGTAACTATGGCTACACCTTC
TRBV19	TRBD1	TRBJ2-5	.	CATGPGQQETQYF	TGTGCCACTGGGCCGGGACAGCAAGAGACCCAGTACTTC
TRBV24-1	.	TRBJ2-1	.	CATSDPFGTGEQFF	TGTGCCACCAGTGACCCCTTCGGAACGGGTGAGCAGTTCTTC
TRBV3-1/TRBV3-2	.	TRBJ1-2	once	CASSPEQDLYTF	TGTGCCAGCAGCCCAGAACAGGACCTCTACACCTTC
TRBV4-1	.	TRBJ1-1	few	CASSRQTRGRKTEAFF	TGCGCCAGCAGCCGACAAACGAGGGGGAGAAAGACTGAAGCTTTCTTT
TRBV19	TRBD2	TRBJ2-1	once	CASNSGSSTSGNEQFF	TGTGCCAGTAATAGCGGGAGTTCAACGAGTGGCAATGAGCAGTTCTTC
TRBV9	.	TRBJ2-2	.	CASSPGGTGELFF	TGTGCCAGCAGTCCAGGAGGGACCGGGGAGCTGTTTTTT
TRBV5-1	.	TRBJ2-2	.	CASSLAVLPAPTGELFF	TGCGCCAGCAGCTTGGCCGTTCTTCCAGCGCCTACCGGGGAGCTGTTTTTT
TRBV28	TRBD1	TRBJ1-1	.	CASGRGRGRRGNTEAFF	TGTGCCAGCGGGAGGGGCAGGGGGCGAAGGGGGAACACTGAAGCTTTCTTT
TRBV9	TRBD2	TRBJ2-2	.	CASSLSGSNTGELFF	TGTGCCAGCAGCCTAAGCGGGAGCAACACCGGGGAGCTGTTTTTT
TRBV6-1	TRBD2	TRBJ2-7	.	CASSEEWGGSYEQYF	TGTGCCAGCAGTGAAGAGTGGGGAGGGAGCTACGAGCAGTACTTC
TRBV12-5	TRBD1	TRBJ2-6	.	CASGNTGAGANVLTF	TGTGCTAGTGGTAATACAGGGGCTGGGGCCAACGTCCTGACTTTC
TRBV25-1	TRBD2	TRBJ2-5	.	CASSDLLAGYGETQYF	TGTGCCAGCAGTGATCTTCTAGCGGGCTATGGTGAGACCCAGTACTTC
TRBV28	.	TRBJ2-5	.	CASSPSDFPETQYF	TGTGCCAGCAGTCCCTCTGACTTCCCAGAGACCCAGTACTTC
TRBV28	TRBD2	TRBJ2-1	.	CASRRTSGSTYNEQFF	TGTGCCAGCAGGAGGACTAGCGGGAGTACCTACAATGAGCAGTTCTTC
TRBV27	.	TRBJ2-1	.	CASHQGGDEQFF	TGTGCCAGCCACCAGGGCGGGGATGAGCAGTTCTTC
TRBV4-1	TRBD1	TRBJ1-2	few	CASSQGTGVRGYTF	TGCGCCAGCAGCCAAGGGACAGGGGTGCGGGGCTACACCTTC
TRBV9	TRBD2	TRBJ2-2	once	CASSGGTSGVTGELFF	TGTGCCAGCAGCGGAGGGACTAGCGGGGTCACCGGGGAGCTGTTTTTT
TRBV2	TRBD2	TRBJ2-7	.	CASSDGGRVPYEQYF	TGTGCCAGCAGTGATGGCGGGAGAGTTCCCTACGAGCAGTACTTC
TRBV13	.	TRBJ2-3	.	CASSLQGGDPITDTQYF	TGTGCCAGCAGCCTCCAGGGCGGGGACCCTATCACAGATACGCAGTATTTT
TRBV28	TRBD1	TRBJ2-7	once	CASSHPRTGYEQYF	TGTGCCAGCAGCCATCCCCGGACAGGGTACGAGCAGTACTTC
TRBV5-1	.	TRBJ1-3	.	CASSFGGVSGNTIYF	TGCGCCAGCAGCTTTGGAGGCGTGAGCGGAAACACCATATATTTT